Following are 7 T cell receptor beta chains from one sample sequenced in a study of beta chain features in type 1 diabetes. The whole isolated RNA underwent reverse transcription, so sequencing captured expressed TCRB transcripts. TCRdb's table, derived via immunoSEQ multiplex PCR, lists solely in-frame clones and lacks some. The sample has 300,000 or so clones; roughly 13% are singletons. Study conclusions and caveats: There was a moderate but significant shortening of TCRB CDR3s in all four CD4+ subsets of Type 1 diabetes patients.

Their cognate antigens are unknown. Sequenced input: naive CD4+ T cells from blood. All receptors derive from a woman aged 18-29 years with type 1 diabetes.

This clone was picked up many times. The gene calls are TRBV29-1 and TRBJ2-1; D might be TRBD1 (5 bases). Between the trimmed V and J ends, which lost 6 bases and 6 bases, there was a span of 9 bases. This CDR3 spans 11 amino acids. The V gene's germline CDR1 is SQVTM and CDR2 ANQGSEA. The CDR3 coding sequence is TGCAGCGTAGGGGCCCTCAATGAGCAGTTCTTC. Translated, it gives CSVGALNEQFF.

The chain recombines TRBV19 with TRBJ2-5; possibly TRBD2 for D (5 bases). Germline V gene sequence: CDR1 LNHDA, CDR2 SQIVND (reference sequence). V was pared by 1 base and J by 5 bases, with 8 bases between. The CDR3 has 13 residues. The CDR3 spells CASSIAPGETQYF. The CDR3 region has the DNA TGTGCCAGTAGTATAGCCCCGGGGGAGACCCAGTACTTC.

Here the CDR3 DNA reads TGTGCCAGCAGCTTAGATGTCGGGGGGCCCCTCTATGGCTACACCTTC. As protein: CASSLDVGGPLYGYTF. The rearrangement joins TRBV11-3 to TRBJ1-2; tentatively, D is TRBD1 (6 bases). The CDR3 is made up of 16 amino acids. The V end was cut by 0 bases, the J end by 4 bases, with 15 bases between. Germline CDR1 and CDR2: SGHNT and YENEEA.

In its sample, this clone was seen a few times. The rearrangement links TRBV28 to TRBJ2-7; the D gene is possibly TRBD2 (6 bases). The CDR3 sequence is 15 residues long. Trimming took 6 bases from V and 4 from J, leaving 19 bases between them. The germline V gene encodes CDR1 MDHEN and CDR2 SYDVKM. The CDR3 protein is CASSTPLADQYEQYF. In nucleotides, the CDR3 is TGTGCCAGCAGCACCCCCTTAGCGGATCAATACGAGCAGTACTTC.

This clone has just a few counts. The chain uses TRBV5-4 and TRBJ2-5; perhaps TRBD1 as D (7 bases). There are 13 residues in the CDR3. Deletions cut 1 base from V and 7 bases from J, with 11 bases between. The germline V gene has CDR1 SGHNT and CDR2 YYREEE (reference sequence). The CDR3 here is CASSLSEGATQYF. For the CDR3, the DNA is TGTGCCAGCAGCTTGTCGGAGGGGGCGACCCAGTACTTC.

This clone was observed a handful of times. The chain employs TRBV9 and TRBJ2-5, with TRBD1 matching 9 bases. The DNA end is a closer match to TRBJ2-7, so the J assignment may be wrong. Germline V lookup: CDR1 SGDLS, CDR2 YYNGEE. The length of the CDR3 is 15 residues. CDR3 loop: CASSVGGQGSYEQYF. The CDR3 nucleotides read TGTGCCAGCAGCGTAGGGGGACAGGGCTCCTACGAGCAGTACTTC.

The chain recombines TRBV10-2 with TRBJ2-5; TRBD1 matches 7 bases. Germline CDR1 is WSHSY and CDR2 is SAAADI. Trimming removed 5 bases from V and 1 base from J; junction bases left unmatched: 1. The CDR3 runs to 13 residues. The CDR3 sequence is CASSRQGQETQYF. The DNA for the CDR3 is TGCGCCAGCAGTCGACAGGGCCAAGAGACCCAGTACTTC.